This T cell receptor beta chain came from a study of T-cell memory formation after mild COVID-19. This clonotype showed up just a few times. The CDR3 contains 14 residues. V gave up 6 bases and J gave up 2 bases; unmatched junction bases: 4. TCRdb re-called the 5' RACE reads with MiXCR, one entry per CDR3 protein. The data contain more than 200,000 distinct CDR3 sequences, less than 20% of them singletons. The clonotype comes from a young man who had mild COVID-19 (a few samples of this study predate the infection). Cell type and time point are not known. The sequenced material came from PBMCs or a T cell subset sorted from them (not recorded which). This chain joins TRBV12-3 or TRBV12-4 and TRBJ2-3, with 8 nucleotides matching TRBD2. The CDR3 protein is CASSAGGDTDTQYF. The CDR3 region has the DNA TGTGCCAGCAGCGCGGGGGGCGACACAGATACGCAGTATTTT.